Below, 14 T cell receptor beta chains from the same sample are listed, as sequenced in a study of regulatory T cells in long-lasting Graves disease. Sequencing libraries for TCR beta were prepared with iRepertoire HTBI primers and Arm-PCR of CDR3 regions. TCRdb redid the calling of the multiplex PCR reads with MiXCR, one entry per CDR3 protein. This table holds over 300,000 distinct CDR3 sequences, about a sixth found once. Time point meaning: newly diagnosed GD, antithyroid drugs for less than 3 months. RNA isolated from PBMCs was used to make the TCR library. Sequences were derived from peripheral blood mononuclear cells (PBMCs), sampled at new diagnosis, from a patient treated with antithyroid drugs. Every receptor here comes from a female donor with Graves disease.

In this sample, this clonotype turned up many times. This chain links TRBV18 with TRBJ1-2, with D hard to call. This CDR3 has 14 residues. CDR1 KGHSH and CDR2 LQKENI come from the germline V gene. V was shortened by 6 bases and J by 4 bases, with 15 bases between the two germline ends. The CDR3 protein is CASSLTGLGYGYTF. CDR3 bases: TGTGCCAGCTCCTTAACCGGGTTGGGCTATGGCTACACCTTC.

At least ten counts were recorded for this clonotype. V and J are TRBV5-4 and TRBJ1-2, with 7 nucleotides matching TRBD1. The CDR3 totals 13 residues. V shed 4 bases, J shed 8 bases, and the junction held 8 bases outside the gene matches. CDR1 and CDR2 (germline): SGHNT, YYREEE (reference sequence). In DNA, the CDR3 is TGTGCCAGCAGCATATACAGGGGTGGAGGCTACACCTTC. Its translation: CASSIYRGGGYTF.

This clonotype appeared a few times. The rearrangement joins TRBV6-1 to TRBJ2-2, with D possibly TRBD2 on 6 matching bases. The germline gives CDR1 MNHNS, CDR2 SASEGT. This CDR3 has 13 amino acids. V lost 8 bases and J 1 base, leaving 8 bases between the germline ends. DNA for the CDR3: TGTGCCAGCTTAGCGGAGAACACCGGGGAGCTGTTTTTT. Translating it yields CASLAENTGELFF.

The sample holds many counts of this clonotype. The rearrangement joins TRBV20-1 to TRBJ2-5, with TRBD2 identical over 13 bases. This CDR3 region has 14 residues. The ends lost 5 bases at V and 4 bases at J; junction bases unmatched: 4. Germline CDR1 and CDR2: DFQATT and SNEGSKA (reference sequence). CDR3 DNA: TGCAGTGCTGGACTAGCGGGAGTGGGAGAGACCCAGTACTTC. Translated: CSAGLAGVGETQYF.

The chain links TRBV12-3 or TRBV12-4 to TRBJ1-2, with D possibly TRBD1 on 5 matching bases. There are 13 residues in the CDR3. Between the trimmed V and J ends, which lost 0 bases and 10 bases, there was a span of 12 bases. CDR3 region: CASSLAGAGDYTF. The CDR3 DNA reads as TGTGCCAGCAGTTTAGCAGGGGCGGGTGACTACACCTTC.

The chain carries TRBV10-1 and TRBJ1-1, with D unclear. The germline CDR1 and CDR2 sequences are WNHNN and SYGVQD (reference sequence). Trimming took 0 bases from V and 8 from J, leaving 13 bases between them. The CDR3 spans 14 residues. The CDR3 sequence: CASSESTTDREAFF. CDR3 sequence (DNA): TGCGCCAGCAGTGAGTCGACTACGGATAGGGAAGCTTTCTTT.

This clonotype was observed at least ten times. The chain is built from TRBV7-2 and TRBJ1-4; D call uncertain. The CDR3 loop spans 13 amino acids. The V end lost 5 bases, the J end lost 8 bases, and 12 bases lay between the germline ends. Germline V gives CDR1 SGHTA, CDR2 FQGNSA. In nucleotides, the CDR3 is TGTGCCAGCAGCACTGGACGGGAAGAAAAACTGTTTTTT. This sequence encodes CASSTGREEKLFF. Using reference TRBV7-2 and TRBJ1-4 for the parts outside the CDR3, the full variable domain is GAGVSQSPSNKVTEKGKDVELRCDPISGHTALYWYRQSLGQGLEFLIYFQGNSAPDKSGLPSDRFSAERTGGSVSTLTIQRTQQEDSAVYLCASSTGREEKLFFGSGTQLSVL.

This clonotype was recorded once. A read error may explain this, as a much larger clone is one base away. CDR3: CSASPPSGRISHEQYF. CDR3 DNA sequence: TGCAGTGCTAGCCCACCAAGCGGGAGAATAAGCCATGAGCAGTACTTC. The chain recombines TRBV20-1 with TRBJ2-7; TRBD2 matches at 8 bases. With 3 bases clipped from V and 7 bases from J, the junction kept 17 bases outside the gene matches. Germline loops: CDR1 DFQATT, CDR2 SNEGSKA (reference sequence). The CDR3 is 16 amino acids.

This clonotype was counted only a few times. This sequence joins TRBV29-1 and TRBJ1-1; D not certain. The CDR3 is 12 amino acids. Looked up from germline, CDR1 is SQVTM and CDR2 is ANQGSEA. The V gene lost 4 bases and the J gene lost 7 bases, with 13 bases spanning the gap. The chain's CDR3 is CSVVSGSGEAFF. DNA for the CDR3: TGCAGCGTTGTATCAGGTTCGGGTGAAGCTTTCTTT.

This clonotype was seen at least ten times. The rearrangement uses TRBV20-1 and TRBJ2-1, with D unresolved. V lost 3 bases, J lost 7 bases, and 10 bases lay in between. CDR1 and CDR2 (germline): DFQATT, SNEGSKA (reference sequence). The CDR3 is made up of 12 amino acids. The CDR3 DNA reads as TGCAGTGCTAGTCTCACTGGAAATGAGCAGTTCTTC. It yields the protein CSASLTGNEQFF.

At least ten counts were recorded for this clonotype. The rearrangement joins TRBV5-1 to TRBJ1-2, with D hard to call. Germline V gene lookup returns CDR1 SGHRS and CDR2 YFSETQ. V lost 4 bases to trimming and J lost 7 bases, with 20 bases between them. CDR3 length: 15 amino acids. This CDR3 is CASSKWVNEGRGYTF. As DNA, the CDR3 is TGCGCCAGCAGCAAGTGGGTAAATGAGGGCCGTGGCTACACCTTC.

V usage is TRBV2 and J usage is TRBJ2-3; maybe TRBD2 (6 bases). The CDR3 spans 13 residues. Per the germline V gene, CDR1 is SNHLY and CDR2 is FYNNEI. V was clipped by 7 bases and J by 8 bases, with 16 bases between them. In nucleotides, the CDR3 is TGTGCCAGCACTCTGGGACTTCATGGTACGCAGTATTTT. This translates into CASTLGLHGTQYF.

In this sample, this clonotype turned up many times. The chain employs TRBV14 and TRBJ1-1; possibly TRBD1 for D (5 bases). Germline V gene data show CDR1 as SGHDN and CDR2 as FVKESK. V was cut by 3 bases and J by 1 base, with 12 bases left in between. This CDR3 region has 15 residues. CDR3 amino acids: CASSQDPGTNTEAFF. The CDR3, as DNA: TGTGCCAGCAGCCAGGATCCCGGGACGAACACTGAAGCTTTCTTT.

This clonotype was seen many times. The rearrangement links TRBV20-1 to TRBJ1-3; D uncertain. The germline V and J ends were trimmed by 3 bases and 4 bases, with 7 bases remaining between them. CDR3 length: 12 amino acids. Germline V gene data show CDR1 as DFQATT and CDR2 as SNEGSKA (reference sequence). CDR3 in DNA: TGCAGTGCTAGCCTCCCGGGAAACACCATATATTTT. Translating gives CSASLPGNTIYF.